What follows are 29 T cell receptor beta chains derived from one specimen sequenced in a study of neurological immune-mediated disorders. TCRdb reanalysed the 5' RACE reads using MiXCR and keeps one entry per CDR3 protein. The table shows some 16,000 distinct CDR3 sequences, with about 10% occurring only once. The sample taken for sequencing was CD8+ T cells from blood. The receptors come from a man in his fifties in good health.

This clonotype was observed many times. The J gene is TRBJ1-2, the V gene TRBV30; 10 bases agree with TRBD1. CDR3 length: 12 amino acids. Germline V CDR1 and CDR2: GTSNPN, SVGIG (reference sequence). With V trimmed by 5 bases and J by 11 bases, 8 bases remained unmatched. The CDR3 DNA sequence: TGTGCCTGGGAACGACAGGGGGCTTCGTACACCTTC. This encodes CAWERQGASYTF.

V gene TRBV9 combines with J gene TRBJ2-1, with a tentative D call TRBD1 (5 bases). Germline V gives CDR1 SGDLS, CDR2 YYNGEE. There are 13 residues in the CDR3. V was trimmed by 2 bases and J by 7 bases, leaving 10 bases between them. CDR3 sequence: CASSVPPGNEQFF. CDR3 DNA sequence: TGTGCCAGCAGCGTCCCTCCAGGGAATGAGCAGTTCTTC.

This clonotype has at least ten counts. The CDR3 DNA reads as TGCGCCAGCAGCCAAGTTGGAGTTGTCAGGGACAATGAGCAGTTCTTC. It specifies CASSQVGVVRDNEQFF. V is TRBV4-1 and J is TRBJ2-1, with D tentatively TRBD1 (5 bases). The CDR3 is 16 residues long. Trimming removed 1 base from V and 5 bases from J, with 15 bases in between. Germline V gene sequence: CDR1 MGHRA, CDR2 YSYEKL.

The table lists this clonotype with many counts. V gene TRBV15 combines with J gene TRBJ2-1; 13 nucleotides align to TRBD2. Looked up from germline, CDR1 is LNHNV and CDR2 is YYDKDF (reference sequence). V was pared by 4 bases and J by 4 bases, with 1 base of the junction left unmatched. This CDR3 is built from 15 residues. CDR3: CATSMGLAGYNEQFF. In DNA, the CDR3 is TGTGCCACCAGCATGGGACTAGCGGGGTACAATGAGCAGTTCTTC. Variable domain in full (rest from reference TRBV15 and TRBJ2-1): DAMVIQNPRYQVTQFGKPVTLSCSQTLNHNVMYWYQQKSSQAPKLLFHYYDKDFNNEADTPDNFQSRRPNTSFCFLDIRSPGLGDTAMYLCATSMGLAGYNEQFFGPGTRLTVL.

This clonotype has just one count. This chain connects TRBV5-1 to TRBJ1-1; unclear D gene. Trimming left V 3 bases short and J 7 bases short, with 16 bases between. This CDR3 is 14 amino acids long. The germline CDR1 and CDR2 sequences are SGHRS and YFSETQ. CDR3 residues: CASSSVPDSGEAFF. In nucleotides, the CDR3 is TGCGCCAGCAGCTCGGTCCCCGACTCAGGTGAAGCTTTCTTT.

This clonotype was observed many times. The V and J genes are TRBV7-9 and TRBJ2-7; TRBD1 matches at 10 bases. Trimming cost V 2 bases and J 5 bases; bases outside gene matches: 6. CDR1 and CDR2 from the germline V gene are SEHNR and FQNEAQ (reference sequence). This CDR3 has 15 residues. The CDR3 region is CASSLMGTGDNEQYF. Here the CDR3 DNA reads TGTGCCAGCAGCTTAATGGGGACAGGGGATAACGAGCAGTACTTC.

This clonotype was seen ten or more times. The rearrangement uses TRBV29-1 and TRBJ2-5; D ambiguous. Germline lookup yields CDR1 SQVTM and CDR2 ANQGSEA. The CDR3 has 14 amino acids. V lost 6 bases to trimming and J lost 1 base, with 15 bases between them. For the CDR3, the DNA is TGCAGCGTCTACGAGATGGAACGCCAAGAGACCCAGTACTTC. This codes for CSVYEMERQETQYF. The complete variable domain, with remaining parts taken from reference TRBV29-1 and TRBJ2-5, reads SAVISQKPSRDICQRGTSLTIQCQVDSQVTMMFWYRQQPGQSLTLIATANQGSEATYESGFVIDKFPISRPNLTFSTLTVSNMSPEDSSIYLCSVYEMERQETQYFGPGTRLLVL.

This clonotype appeared many times. This chain joins TRBV4-3 and TRBJ2-1; possible D gene TRBD2, 6 bases. The length of the CDR3 is 15 residues. Germline CDR1 is LGHNA and CDR2 is YSLEER. Trimming shortened V by 1 base and J by 9 bases, and 16 bases separated the two germline ends. CDR3: CASSQGISGSFEQFF. CDR3 sequence (DNA): TGCGCCAGCAGCCAAGGGATTAGCGGAAGCTTTGAGCAGTTCTTC.

This chain joins TRBV7-6 and TRBJ2-3; D is ambiguous. The germline V gene has CDR1 SGHVS and CDR2 FNYEAQ. The CDR3 has 17 amino acids. V was clipped by 5 bases and J by 2 bases, with 20 bases between them. This chain's CDR3 is CASSLLGGGDFTDTQYF. In DNA form, the CDR3 reads TGTGCCAGCAGCCTCCTAGGCGGTGGTGACTTCACAGATACGCAGTATTTT.

This clonotype was detected ten times or more. The chain links TRBV11-2 to TRBJ2-2; TRBD1 might be the D (5 bases). CDR3 length: 15 residues. Germline CDR1 and CDR2: SGHAT and FQNNGV. V lost 5 bases, J lost 7 bases, and 17 bases lay in between. This CDR3 is CASSLGALRIGELFF. The CDR3, as DNA: TGTGCCAGCAGCCTAGGGGCATTACGTATCGGGGAGCTGTTTTTT.

This clonotype occurred many times. This chain's CDR3 is CASGWTGGNEQFF. For the CDR3, the DNA is TGTGCCAGCGGGTGGACGGGTGGAAATGAGCAGTTCTTC. The rearrangement uses TRBV6-6 and TRBJ2-1; D uncertain. Germline values: CDR1 MNHNY, CDR2 SVGAGI (reference sequence). The CDR3 consists of 13 residues. Trimming shortened V by 8 bases and J by 7 bases, and 15 bases separated the two germline ends.

The gene calls are TRBV20-1 and TRBJ1-5, with D perhaps TRBD1 (5 bases). V was clipped by 7 bases and J by 5 bases, with 15 bases between them. The CDR3 loop spans 13 amino acids. From germline, CDR1 is DFQATT and CDR2 SNEGSKA (reference sequence). The CDR3 region has the DNA TGCAGTGTTTTACAGGTATTAGATCAGCCCCAGCATTTT. Translated: CSVLQVLDQPQHF.

The sample holds many counts of this clonotype. The CDR3 spells CASSQERQGPFGYTF. The CDR3 DNA is TGTGCCAGCAGCCAAGAAAGACAGGGACCTTTCGGCTACACCTTC. This chain joins TRBV14 and TRBJ1-2; 7 bases line up with TRBD1. V was pared by 0 bases and J by 8 bases, with 9 bases of the junction left unmatched. Germline V gene sequence: CDR1 SGHDN, CDR2 FVKESK. The CDR3 length is 15 residues.

Many counts were recorded for this clonotype. The V gene is TRBV28, the J gene TRBJ1-1; D is ambiguous. Germline assignment: CDR1 MDHEN and CDR2 SYDVKM. This CDR3 has 14 residues. V lost 6 bases, J lost 1 base, and 12 bases lay in between. The CDR3 reads CASSLGGKNTEAFF. The CDR3 bases are TGTGCCAGCAGCCTCGGAGGGAAGAACACTGAAGCTTTCTTT.

In this sample, this clonotype turned up many times. The chain combines TRBV27 with TRBJ2-2; 14 bases line up with TRBD2. J gave up 5 bases and V 2 bases, and 10 bases lay outside the gene matches. The length of the CDR3 is 19 residues. CDR1 and CDR2 from the germline V gene are MNHEY and SMNVEV (reference sequence). The CDR3 here is CASSLITGTSGSKTGELFF. The CDR3 nucleotides are TGTGCCAGCAGTTTAATTACCGGGACTAGCGGGAGTAAAACCGGGGAGCTGTTTTTT.

Many counts were recorded for this clonotype. The chain employs TRBV28 and TRBJ2-7, with D perhaps being TRBD1 or TRBD2 (5 bases each). The CDR3 is made up of 15 amino acids. V shed 3 bases and J shed 5 bases, with 17 bases lying between them. Germline V gives CDR1 MDHEN, CDR2 SYDVKM. The CDR3 is CASSFLGDGADEQYF. CDR3 bases: TGTGCCAGCAGTTTTTTGGGGGACGGGGCCGACGAGCAGTACTTC.

This clonotype was detected many times. This sequence joins TRBV5-6 and TRBJ1-2; 8 bases are a match to TRBD1. Germline V gives CDR1 SGHDT, CDR2 YYEEEE. V shed 0 bases, J shed 0 bases, and the junction held 7 bases outside the gene matches. The CDR3 totals 17 residues. The CDR3 reads CASSLVADRGANYGYTF. The DNA of the CDR3 is TGTGCCAGCAGCTTGGTTGCCGACAGGGGAGCTAACTATGGCTACACCTTC.

In its sample, this clonotype was seen many times. V usage is TRBV11-2 and J usage is TRBJ2-3; no reliable D call. Trimming took 5 bases from V and 5 from J, leaving 17 bases between them. The CDR3 runs to 15 residues. Germline V CDR1 and CDR2: SGHAT, FQNNGV. CDR3 region: CASSASRGELDTQYF. CDR3 bases: TGTGCCAGCAGCGCTTCCCGTGGTGAATTAGATACGCAGTATTTT.

This clonotype was counted many times. The chain couples TRBV20-1 to TRBJ1-4; 9 bases match TRBD1. This CDR3 is 17 amino acids long. Germline V gene sequence: CDR1 DFQATT, CDR2 SNEGSKA (reference sequence). V was clipped by 5 bases and J by 4 bases; unmatched bases: 14. The CDR3 is CSAEHRDREALNEKLFF. CDR3 in DNA: TGCAGTGCTGAACACCGGGACAGGGAGGCCCTTAATGAAAAACTGTTTTTT.

This clonotype was seen many times. V and J are TRBV6-5 and TRBJ2-5; D is unresolved. CDR3 size: 14 residues. Germline V gene sequence: CDR1 MNHEY, CDR2 SVGAGI. Trimming shortened V by 0 bases and J by 1 base, and 6 bases separated the two germline ends. The CDR3 nucleotides read TGTGCCAGCAGTTACTCCGGTCCCCAAGAGACCCAGTACTTC. Translation gives CASSYSGPQETQYF.

This clonotype occurred many times. The rearrangement joins TRBV4-3 to TRBJ2-3; the match to TRBD2 covers 9 bases. V shed 1 base, J shed 4 bases, and the junction held 9 bases outside the gene matches. The CDR3 loop spans 17 amino acids. The germline gives CDR1 LGHNA, CDR2 YSLEER. The CDR3 sequence is CASSQAVSSGIPDTQYF. The CDR3, as DNA: TGCGCCAGCAGCCAAGCGGTCTCTAGCGGGATCCCAGATACGCAGTATTTT.

There are many counts of this clonotype. The chain employs TRBV28 and TRBJ2-7; TRBD1 might be the D (5 bases). The CDR3 sequence is 14 residues long. Per germline, CDR1 MDHEN and CDR2 SYDVKM. V dropped 5 bases and J dropped 3 bases, with 14 bases sitting between them. The CDR3 reads CASSPPQDHYEQYF. CDR3 coding DNA: TGTGCCAGCAGTCCTCCACAGGATCACTACGAGCAGTACTTC.

There are many counts of this clonotype. This chain links TRBV12-3 or TRBV12-4 with TRBJ2-7; 8 bases match TRBD1. This CDR3 region has 15 residues. Trimming removed 5 bases from V and 4 bases from J; junction bases left unmatched: 10. The CDR3 bases are TGTGCCAGCAGTCCTTTGGACAGGGTGATGTACGAGCAGTACTTC. This translates into CASSPLDRVMYEQYF.

This clonotype was picked up many times. The gene calls are TRBV20-1 and TRBJ2-1; 14 bases map to TRBD2. Germline CDR1 DFQATT, CDR2 SNEGSKA (reference sequence). This CDR3 contains 16 residues. V shed 0 bases and J 9 bases; nucleotides not matched to a gene: 7. CDR3: CSARDGLAGGLGEQFF. The CDR3 DNA reads TGCAGTGCTAGAGATGGACTAGCGGGAGGACTGGGTGAGCAGTTCTTC.

This clonotype has at least ten counts. The rearrangement joins TRBV10-3 to TRBJ2-2; 12 bases are a match to TRBD2. This CDR3 spans 21 amino acids. V trimming: 2 bases; J trimming: 0 bases; junction bases outside the gene matches: 13. Germline V lookup: CDR1 ENHRY, CDR2 SYGVKD. The CDR3 reads CAISEQASGRVPFANTGELFF. CDR3 bases: TGTGCCATCAGTGAGCAGGCTAGCGGGAGGGTCCCGTTCGCGAACACCGGGGAGCTGTTTTTT.

In its sample, this clonotype was seen many times. The rearrangement links TRBV28 to TRBJ2-5, with D possibly TRBD1 on 5 matching bases. Trimming took 5 bases from V and 4 from J, leaving 20 bases between them. CDR1 and CDR2 (germline): MDHEN, SYDVKM. This CDR3 is 16 amino acids long. CDR3 residues: CASSPGIRQGPETQYF. The CDR3 DNA follows: TGTGCCAGCAGTCCCGGCATCAGGCAGGGCCCAGAGACCCAGTACTTC.

In this sample, this clonotype turned up many times. The chain recombines TRBV28 with TRBJ2-7; no clear D gene. Per the germline V gene, CDR1 is MDHEN and CDR2 is SYDVKM. The CDR3 is made up of 13 amino acids. V was clipped by 6 bases and J by 3 bases, with 12 bases between them. Here the CDR3 reads CASSPFTGYEQYF. CDR3 sequence (DNA): TGTGCCAGCAGCCCGTTCACCGGCTACGAGCAGTACTTC.

This clonotype was detected ten times or more. This chain links TRBV9 with TRBJ2-7; D ambiguous. This CDR3 contains 14 residues. Trimming took 0 bases from V and 5 from J, leaving 12 bases between them. Germline V CDR1 and CDR2: SGDLS, YYNGEE. In DNA, the CDR3 is TGTGCCAGCAGCGTAGGACACACCACCGACGAGCAGTACTTC. Protein: CASSVGHTTDEQYF. Full variable domain (missing parts from reference TRBV9 and TRBJ2-7): DSGVTQTPKHLITATGQRVTLRCSPRSGDLSVYWYQQSLDQGLQFLIQYYNGEERAKGNILERFSAQQFPDLHSELNLSSLELGDSALYFCASSVGHTTDEQYFGPGTRLTVT.

This clonotype was seen many times. This rearrangement joins TRBV7-2 to TRBJ1-1; the D is unclear. Per the germline V gene, CDR1 is SGHTA and CDR2 is FQGNSA. V gave up 1 base and J gave up 1 base, with 10 bases separating them. The CDR3 loop spans 15 amino acids. The CDR3 DNA sequence: TGTGCCAGCAGCTTAGTTTTAAGGAAGAACACTGAAGCTTTCTTT. It specifies CASSLVLRKNTEAFF. Supplemented by reference TRBV7-2 and TRBJ1-1, the full variable domain reads GAGVSQSPSNKVTEKGKDVELRCDPISGHTALYWYRQSLGQGLEFLIYFQGNSAPDKSGLPSDRFSAERTGGSVSTLTIQRTQQEDSAVYLCASSLVLRKNTEAFFGQGTRLTVV.